This T cell receptor beta chain was recovered during a study of blood T cell repertoires in COVID-19 (dated by TCRdb to about 2020). Regarding the complete study: Collaborator samples came from the United States, Italy and Spain and covered acute and convalescent phases of COVID-19. The material from the prospective study consisted of cDNA or gDNA derived from T cells, B-cell-depleted T cells, or PBMCs. Where HLA class I and class II types were available, the types were taken from metadata supplied by the sample provider, not from assay-based typing. The samples were drawn from the first 160 participants of the ongoing ImmuneRACE study and from under 1,500 subjects provided by 6 global collaborators. Deeply sampled blood TCRbeta repertoires from subjects exposed to, actively infected with, or recovered from COVID-19 were included in the dataset. The repertoires were made available in a free public database intended to serve as a resource for research on the immune response to SARS-CoV-2. Nearly every sample came with metadata listing a de-identified subject ID, COVID-19 status, age in years and sex. What the authors observed across the whole study: Clinical and demographic metadata were provided uncurated, with the amount varying by source and participant.

Collaborating institutions collected whole blood in K2EDTA tubes following their own protocols. Collaborator samples were shipped for TCRbeta analysis as frozen whole blood, isolated PBMCs, or DNA extracted from either sample type. TCRbeta CDR3 regions were amplified from genomic DNA by means of the immunoSEQ Assay, a bias-controlled multiplex PCR. From the authors' description of their analysis: The number of nucleated cells in each sample was estimated by amplification of reference gene primers within the assay. To quantify the absolute abundance of each unique TCRbeta CDR3 rearrangement, sequence reads were collapsed and filtered. For each sample, productive Simpson clonality was calculated by taking the square root of Simpson's diversity index across productive rearrangements. TCRdb limited this immuneACCESS table to in-frame rearrangements with V and J called. A share of clones is missing; checked studies link under half to unresolved V genes, and the rest is unexplained. That table gives V, J and clone size, and the DNA gave D and trimming. Present in this sample are 26,000 or so clones, around 89% of which were seen just once. 11% of the sample comes from the top ten.

The germline V end is reduced by 6 bases and the J end by 7 bases; junction bases left unmatched: 10. Inclusive of the bounding cysteine and phenylalanine, the CDR3 is 14 residues long. The sequence is cut down to CDR3 DNA, 42 bases in frame from base 1. Per the germline V gene, KGHSY is the CDR1 and FQNENV is the CDR2. Concerning this clone: This receptor's antigen is unknown. No base quality values were provided; no much bigger clone lies one nucleotide off.

Input material: peripheral blood. This receptor was obtained from a man in his sixties or seventies with acute or convalescent COVID-19. In this chain, TRBV16 is recombined with TRBJ1-2, and 8 junction bases match TRBD1. The nucleotides read TGTGCCAGCAGTCCGGACAGGGAGACGGGTGGCTACACCTTC. The encoded protein is CASSPDRETGGYTF.